The rows below give T cell receptor beta chains drawn from one sample of a study of blood T cell repertoires in COVID-19. Produced via immunoSEQ multiplex PCR; TCRdb's table is partial and in-frame only. Here the sample spans approximately 260,000 clones, roughly 81% being singletons. Sequenced: PBMCs or T cells enriched from blood (not recorded which). These receptors originate from a woman aged 50 to 60 who had been exposed to COVID-19. Each CDR3 is given with its conserved first and last residue. The D gene is left open where the match is weak. The listing skips clone size in some rows; elsewhere it reads once, few, many or a size class.

V	J	size	D	DNA	CDR3
TRBV29-1	TRBJ2-7	few	TRBD1	TGCAGCGCTGGTAACAGGGGCTACGAGCAGTACTTC	CSAGNRGYEQYF
TRBV30	TRBJ2-3	NA	NA	TGTGCCTGGAGTGTCATTACAGGTGGGACAGATACGCAGTATTTT	CAWSVITGGTDTQYF
TRBV2	TRBJ2-7	NA	TRBD1	TGTGCCAGCAATTTGGACAGGGCCTCCTACGAGCAGTACTTC	CASNLDRASYEQYF
TRBV13	TRBJ2-4	NA	NA	TGTGCCAGCAGCTCACAACAGGGGCGCGGAGGGGCCAAAAACATTCAGTACTTC	CASSSQQGRGGAKNIQYF
TRBV3-1/TRBV3-2	TRBJ1-2	NA	NA	TGTGCCAGCAGCCAAGGTTTAGGAGGGTTAAGCTATGGCTACACCTTC	CASSQGLGGLSYGYTF
TRBV19	TRBJ2-5	NA	NA	TGTGCCAGTAGTAGTCAGGCTTTGAAGACCCAGTACTTC	CASSSQALKTQYF
TRBV28	TRBJ1-2	few	TRBD1	TGTGCCAGCAGTTCGGGACAGGTGTGGGGCTACACCTTC	CASSSGQVWGYTF
TRBV29-1	TRBJ1-2	NA	NA	TGCAGCGCTGGGGCGGCTCGGGTGACTGGCTACACCTTC	CSAGAARVTGYTF
TRBV2	TRBJ1-3	NA	TRBD1	TGTGCCAGCAGTGAACAGGACAGGGCTGGAAACACCATATATTTT	CASSEQDRAGNTIYF
TRBV9	TRBJ1-2	NA	TRBD1	TGTGCCAGCAGCGTCCGGGACAGGGGCGATCGTAGCACCTTC	CASSVRDRGDRSTF
TRBV28	TRBJ1-4	NA	NA	TGTGCCAGCAGTTTCCCCAGGGAGGGGACTAATGAAAAACTGTTTTTT	CASSFPREGTNEKLFF
TRBV7-9	TRBJ2-4	NA	NA	TGTGCCAGCAGCTGGGGGGGCCTAGCCAAAAACATTCAGTACTTC	CASSWGGLAKNIQYF
TRBV29-1	TRBJ1-2	NA	NA	TGCAGCGTCCCGACCAGTGGGGGGAAGGTGGACTATGGCTACACCTTC	CSVPTSGGKVDYGYTF
TRBV5-6	TRBJ1-1	NA	NA	TGTGCCAGTTTGCAGGGCACTGAAGCTTTCTTT	CASLQGTEAFF
TRBV10-3	TRBJ2-3	NA	NA	TGTGCCATCAGTGATACGGCAGGGAGCACAGATACGCAGTATTTT	CAISDTAGSTDTQYF
TRBV2	TRBJ1-2	NA	TRBD1	TGTGCCAGCGTGATTCAGGGGGCGGGTGGCTACACCTTC	CASVIQGAGGYTF
TRBV30	TRBJ2-1	NA	TRBD2	TGTGCCTGGGCGAACGGAGCGGGGTATGAGCAGTTCTTC	CAWANGAGYEQFF
TRBV29-1	TRBJ1-2	NA	TRBD1	TGCAGCGTTTCGGGGGACAGTGGCTACACCTTC	CSVSGDSGYTF
TRBV21-1	TRBJ2-1	NA	NA	TGTGCCAGCAGCAAAGCGGGTTTCTACAGTTTTGGTGAGCAGTTCTTC	CASSKAGFYSFGEQFF
TRBV28	TRBJ1-2	once	NA	TGTGCCAGCACTACGGTGGGCCTTCGAAGCTTC	CASTTVGLRSF
TRBV19	TRBJ1-5	NA	TRBD1	TGTGCCAGTACCCGGACAGGGAATCAGCCCCAGCATTTT	CASTRTGNQPQHF
TRBV30	TRBJ1-2	NA	NA	TGTGCCTGGCTTGGGAGGGGTAACTATGGCTACACCTTC	CAWLGRGNYGYTF
TRBV13	TRBJ2-2	once	TRBD1	TGTGCCAGCAGCGGAGGGGACAGGGCCACCGGGGAGCTGTTTTTT	CASSGGDRATGELFF
TRBV10-2	TRBJ1-2	few	NA	TGCGCCAGCCGGTTCGGGGAGGAGAGGAGCTATGGCTACACCTTC	CASRFGEERSYGYTF
TRBV6-2/TRBV6-3	TRBJ1-1	many	NA	TGTGCCAGCAGTTCCGGCAGGGTGTTGAACACTGAAGCTTTCTTT	CASSSGRVLNTEAFF
TRBV11-2	TRBJ2-7	NA	NA	TGTGCCAGCAGCTATTCTCAGGGCTCCTACGAGCAGTACTTC	CASSYSQGSYEQYF
TRBV11-2	TRBJ2-1	few	TRBD2	TGTGCCAGCAGCCAGACTAGCGTCAATGAGCAGTTCTTC	CASSQTSVNEQFF
TRBV5-1	TRBJ1-1	NA	TRBD1	TGCGCCAGCAGCTTTGGGACAGCGTTGAACACTGAAGCTTTCTTT	CASSFGTALNTEAFF
TRBV12-3/TRBV12-4	TRBJ1-2	NA	TRBD1	TGTGCCAGCAGTCCTCACAGGGGCCTTGGCTACACCTTC	CASSPHRGLGYTF
TRBV5-1	TRBJ1-2	few	TRBD1	TGCGCCAGCAGCGTGGGACAGGGGAACTATGGCTACACCTTC	CASSVGQGNYGYTF
TRBV10-2	TRBJ1-6	NA	NA	TGCGCCAGCAGCGGGGGGAATTCACCCCTCCACTTT	CASSGGNSPLHF
TRBV7-8	TRBJ2-7	few	NA	TGTGCCAGCAGCTTCCACAGGGGGGGGGTACCCGAGCAGTACTTC	CASSFHRGGVPEQYF
TRBV4-3	TRBJ2-7	NA	NA	TGCGCCAGCAGCCAAGATAACCAGTACGAGCAGTACTTC	CASSQDNQYEQYF
TRBV29-1	TRBJ1-2	NA	NA	TGCAGCGTTGGGACGGGACTTCCAAACTATGGCTACACCTTC	CSVGTGLPNYGYTF
TRBV15	TRBJ1-1	NA	TRBD1	TGTGCCACCAGCTTAGGACAGGGGAGGACTGAAGCTTTCTTT	CATSLGQGRTEAFF
TRBV10-2	TRBJ2-2	few	TRBD2	TGCGCCAGCATTCCAGCGGGGGGGTGGTCCGGGGAGCTGTTTTTT	CASIPAGGWSGELFF
TRBV28	TRBJ2-7	NA	TRBD1	TGTGCCAGCAGGCCGGGACAGGGTGTATACGAGCAGTACTTC	CASRPGQGVYEQYF
TRBV29-1	TRBJ1-1	NA	NA	TGCAGCGTTCCAGGGGAAATGAACACTGAAGCTTTCTTT	CSVPGEMNTEAFF
TRBV10-1	TRBJ1-1	NA	NA	TGCGCCAGCAGGAAAGACCCAGGGGACACTGAAGCTTTCTTT	CASRKDPGDTEAFF
TRBV18	TRBJ2-1	NA	NA	TGTGCCAGCTCACCCCCCTCCGGGGGGCGGAGAGAGCAGTTCTTC	CASSPPSGGRREQFF
TRBV7-8	TRBJ2-3	NA	NA	TGTGCCAGCAGCAGAGGGGTAGCTCCGGATACGCAGTATTTT	CASSRGVAPDTQYF
TRBV19	TRBJ1-2	few	TRBD1	TGTGCCAGTACCCCCTGGACAGGCGACTATGGCTACACCTTC	CASTPWTGDYGYTF
TRBV20-1	TRBJ2-3	NA	NA	TGCAGTGCTAGTTCTACCCAAAGTGCGCAGTATTTT	CSASSTQSAQYF
TRBV19	TRBJ1-1	NA	NA	TGTGCCAGTAGTATCAATCGGGGGGGCACTGAAGCTTTCTTT	CASSINRGGTEAFF
TRBV7-2	TRBJ1-3	NA	NA	TGTGCCAGCAGCTTAGGGAGGGGAAGAAACACCATATATTTT	CASSLGRGRNTIYF
TRBV4-3	TRBJ2-2	NA	NA	TGCGCCAGCAGCCAAGCGGGGGTTGAGACCGGGGAGCTGTTTTTT	CASSQAGVETGELFF
TRBV10-2	TRBJ1-4	few	TRBD1	TGCGCCAGCGGTAGGACAGGTGAAAAACTGTTTTTT	CASGRTGEKLFF
TRBV12-3/TRBV12-4	TRBJ2-7	NA	TRBD1	TGTGCCAGCAGTTTCGACAGGGGGGGCGAGCAGTACTTC	CASSFDRGGEQYF
TRBV5-1	TRBJ1-1	NA	NA	TGCGCCAGCAGCCGGCAGGGTCCGAACACTGAAGCTTTCTTT	CASSRQGPNTEAFF
TRBV5-4	TRBJ2-7	NA	TRBD1	TGTGCCAGCAGCTTAACAGGGGGCTACGAGCAGTACTTC	CASSLTGGYEQYF
TRBV5-1	TRBJ1-6	NA	NA	TGCGCCAGCAGCCTCTCACAGATGAGCTCCTATAATTCACCCCTCCACTTT	CASSLSQMSSYNSPLHF
TRBV6-5	TRBJ2-7	NA	NA	TGTGCCAGCAGTTGGGGAGTGGCTTACGAGCAGTACTTC	CASSWGVAYEQYF
TRBV19	TRBJ1-6	NA	NA	TGTGCCAGTAGCCGGGGGGGCCCTTTGGGACCGGCCCTCCACTTT	CASSRGGPLGPALHF
TRBV18	TRBJ1-2	NA	NA	TGTGCCAGCTCATTACGACAGGTGGGGAATGGCTACACCTTC	CASSLRQVGNGYTF